This TCR beta chain was profiled in a study of cytomegalovirus exposure and HLA in healthy donors. Background on the study: There were approximately 400 genotyped donors. Of these, about 80% fell in the genetic ancestry cluster associated with self-reported Caucasian donors.

Study results and limitations: Previously analyzed data showed that most TCR beta V segments were productive at a frequency of about 87% or about 30%.

Germline CDR1 and CDR2: GTSNPN and SVGIG (reference sequence). CDR3 length: 15 amino acids. V was pared by 2 bases and J by 3 bases, with 7 bases of the junction left unmatched. Use of 60 Vbeta and 13 Jbeta primers characterized the PCR. In the source study's methods: A follow-up analysis tallied around 80 million unique TCR beta chains, some 11 million shared. Profiling relied on immunoSEQ multiplex PCR, and the TCRdb table lists in-frame clones only, not all of them. V and J calls and clone size come straight from that table; D and trimming were deduced from the DNA. The sample has about 65,000 clones; 70% to 80% are singletons. Worth noting for this clone: What it recognizes is unknown.

Each donor was healthy, and each was a bone marrow donor. The rearrangement uses TRBV30 and TRBJ2-5, with TRBD2 identical over 9 bases. The receptor comes from a girl aged 5-17 years in good health and CMV-seropositive. The sequencing input was PBMCs. CDR3 bases: TGTGCCTGGAGTCTCTATAGCGGGAGTGAAGAGACCCAGTACTTC. Protein sequence: CAWSLYSGSEETQYF.